A single sample is the source of the 18 T cell receptor beta chains below, sequenced in a study of cytomegalovirus exposure and HLA in healthy donors. Primers: 60 Vbeta forward and 13 Jbeta reverse. Clones were sequenced by immunoSEQ multiplex PCR, and TCRdb holds only the in-frame ones, with some missing. The sample lists 140,000 to 150,000 clones, approximately 80% occurring once. The material sequenced was PBMCs. The receptors here all came from a man in his forties or fifties in good health and CMV-seronegative.

In this sample, this clone turned up a few times. It is unclear where the CDR3 begins or ends on the DNA, so no DNA is shown, and the CDR3 is as TCRdb lists it. This chain joins TRBV19 and TRBJ2-3; the table's D call TRBD1 went unverified against the DNA. In germline, CDR1 is LNHDA, CDR2 SQIVND (reference sequence). From its first to its last residue, the CDR3 has 15 amino acids. The CDR3 here is CASTSDRVLTDTQYF.

The chain joins TRBV7-9 to TRBJ1-2; D perhaps matches TRBD1 (5 bases). The CDR3 is made up of 13 amino acids. Germline V CDR1 and CDR2: SEHNR, FQNEAQ (reference sequence). Between the trimmed V and J ends, which lost 5 bases and 5 bases, there was a span of 12 bases. CDR3 region: CASSDGRVYGYTF. The DNA of the CDR3 is TGTGCCAGCAGCGACGGCAGGGTGTATGGCTACACCTTC.

The chain links TRBV4-3 to TRBJ2-7; possible D gene TRBD2, 6 bases. This CDR3 region has 17 residues. The germline gives CDR1 LGHNA, CDR2 YSLEER. V was shortened by 0 bases and J by 4 bases, with 19 bases between the two germline ends. As DNA, the CDR3 is TGCGCCAGCAGCCAAGATTGGGAGGCGTTGCGTATATACGAGCAGTACTTC. It encodes CASSQDWEALRIYEQYF.

CDR3 bases: TGTGCCAGTAGTATAGGGGGCGGGGTTGTCTCCTACGAGCAGTACTTC. Residues: CASSIGGGVVSYEQYF. The chain couples TRBV19 to TRBJ2-7; perhaps TRBD2 as D (6 bases). In germline, CDR1 is LNHDA, CDR2 SQIVND (reference sequence). The ends were cut back, 1 base at V and 0 bases at J, with 13 bases in the middle. The CDR3 spans 16 residues.

The rearrangement joins TRBV11-2 to TRBJ2-5; 8 bases are a match to TRBD2. The V gene's germline CDR1 is SGHAT and CDR2 FQNNGV. With 5 bases clipped from V and 3 bases from J, the junction kept 17 bases outside the gene matches. CDR3 length equals 18 residues. CDR3 protein: CASSNYPPGGGLEETQYF. The CDR3 DNA reads TGTGCCAGCAGCAATTACCCGCCTGGCGGGGGGTTGGAAGAGACCCAGTACTTC.

The chain recombines TRBV7-6 with TRBJ2-7; 11 bases fit TRBD1. The CDR3 loop spans 14 amino acids. Unmatched junction bases numbered 2, after V lost 4 bases and J lost 3 bases. The germline V gene encodes CDR1 SGHVS and CDR2 FNYEAQ. CDR3 coding DNA: TGTGCCAGCAGCTCCGGGACAGGGGGCTACGAGCAGTACTTC. Encoded protein: CASSSGTGGYEQYF. The full variable domain, completed using reference TRBV7-6 and TRBJ2-7, is GAGVSQSPRYKVTKRGQDVALRCDPISGHVSLYWYRQALGQGPEFLTYFNYEAQQDKSGLPNDRFSAERPEGSISTLTIQRTEQRDSAMYRCASSSGTGGYEQYFGPGTRLTVT.

Comments on this clone: Germline is not matched at one junction end, which may reflect a read error. The chain links TRBV7-3 to TRBJ2-6, with 7 positions matching TRBD2. The germline V gene has CDR1 SGHTA and CDR2 FQGTGA. There are 17 residues in the CDR3. The chain's CDR3 is CASSLTGGRAGANGLTF. In DNA form, the CDR3 reads TGTGCCAGCAGCTTAACTGGAGGGAGGGCTGGGGCCAACGGCCTGACTTTC.

The chain employs TRBV4-1 and TRBJ1-2; D remains ambiguous. This CDR3 comprises 14 residues. V lost 1 base to trimming and J lost 0 bases, with 6 bases between them. Germline V gene sequence: CDR1 MGHRA, CDR2 YSYEKL. The CDR3 DNA reads as TGCGCCAGCAGCCAAGGTTCGGCTAACTATGGCTACACCTTC. Protein product: CASSQGSANYGYTF.

This clone was detected once. A junction end diverges from the germline sequence, so it may reflect a read error. The chain employs TRBV7-9 and TRBJ1-5, with unresolved D. The CDR3 sequence is 16 residues long. Per germline, CDR1 SEHNR and CDR2 FQNEAQ (reference sequence). CDR3 in amino acids: CSSSLVVSGDNQPQHF. The CDR3 bases are TGTTCCAGCAGCTTAGTAGTTAGCGGAGACAATCAGCCCCAGCATTTT.

The chain uses TRBV6-1 and TRBJ1-1, with TRBD1 as a possible D gene (6 bases). V was trimmed by 6 bases and J by 7 bases, leaving 15 bases between them. Germline assignment: CDR1 MNHNS and CDR2 SASEGT. CDR3 length: 13 amino acids. DNA of the CDR3: TGTGCCAGCAGGGAGGCAGGGGTCGGTGAAGCTTTCTTT. Translated, it gives CASREAGVGEAFF.

The V call is TRBV30, the J call TRBJ2-5; D may be TRBD2 (7 bases). Deletions cut 1 base from V and 4 bases from J, with 13 bases between. CDR1 and CDR2 from the germline V gene are GTSNPN and SVGIG (reference sequence). The CDR3 length is 14 residues. The CDR3: CAWSEGRGAETQYF. DNA for the CDR3: TGTGCCTGGAGTGAAGGGAGGGGGGCAGAGACCCAGTACTTC.

The chain is built from TRBV4-2 and TRBJ2-7, with 9 bases lining up with TRBD1. The V gene end was trimmed by 2 bases and the J gene end by 4 bases; junction bases not matched to a gene: 6. The CDR3 has 15 amino acids. Germline V gives CDR1 LGHNA, CDR2 YNFKEQ. The CDR3 sequence is CASSQTTGGQYEQYF. The CDR3 nucleotides read TGTGCCAGCAGCCAAACTACAGGGGGCCAGTACGAGCAGTACTTC.

A single count supports this clone. V usage is TRBV5-1 and J usage is TRBJ2-2; 8 bases agree with TRBD1. Per the germline V gene, CDR1 is SGHRS and CDR2 is YFSETQ. This CDR3 comprises 13 residues. Trimming cost V 3 bases and J 5 bases; bases outside gene matches: 0. CDR3 region: CASSWTGTGELFF. As DNA, the CDR3 is TGCGCCAGCAGCTGGACAGGGACCGGGGAGCTGTTTTTT.

The chain is built from TRBV5-4 and TRBJ1-2; 7 bases line up with TRBD1. The CDR3 length is 16 residues. Germline loops: CDR1 SGHNT, CDR2 YYREEE (reference sequence). Germline trimming cut 4 bases from V and 1 base from J; bases unmatched to any gene: 10. The CDR3: CASSPREGAGNYGYTF. CDR3 nucleotide sequence: TGTGCCAGCAGCCCGCGCGAGGGGGCCGGTAACTATGGCTACACCTTC.

The J gene is TRBJ2-3, the V gene TRBV14, with a weak D call TRBD2 (5 bases). Germline CDR1 SGHDN, CDR2 FVKESK. The germline V and J ends were trimmed by 6 bases and 5 bases, with 15 bases remaining between them. This CDR3 is built from 14 residues. The CDR3 DNA reads TGTGCCAGCAGTCCGGACCCGGGGAGAGATACGCAGTATTTT. Translating it yields CASSPDPGRDTQYF.

V usage is TRBV5-1 and J usage is TRBJ2-7; a possible D gene is TRBD2 (6 bases). Germline V gene data show CDR1 as SGHRS and CDR2 as YFSETQ. V was clipped by 0 bases and J by 2 bases, with 12 bases between them. CDR3 length equals 15 residues. The CDR3 loop is CASSLGWGVTYEQYF. CDR3 nucleotides: TGCGCCAGCAGCTTGGGCTGGGGGGTTACCTACGAGCAGTACTTC.

This chain uses TRBV29-1 with TRBJ1-3; perhaps TRBD1 as D (6 bases). The CDR3 totals 13 residues. V lost 7 bases and J lost 2, with 12 bases in between. Per germline, CDR1 SQVTM and CDR2 ANQGSEA. The DNA of the CDR3 is TGCAGCGCCCTAAACAGGGCTGGAAACACCATATATTTT. Amino acid sequence: CSALNRAGNTIYF.

The chain couples TRBV6-6 to TRBJ1-4, with a tentative D call TRBD1 (5 bases). Trimming removed 4 bases at V and 5 bases at J, with 14 bases between. From germline, CDR1 is MNHNY and CDR2 SVGAGI (reference sequence). The CDR3 spans 15 residues. The CDR3 DNA sequence: TGTGCCAGCAGTTGGGGGGAGGGGAGAAATGAAAAACTGTTTTTT. This codes for CASSWGEGRNEKLFF.